This TCR beta chain was profiled in a study of technical replicates of blood from several donors. Germline lookup yields CDR1 SGHNT and CDR2 YYREEE (reference sequence). V dropped 4 bases and J dropped 2 bases, with 16 bases sitting between them. The CDR3 is made up of 15 amino acids. TCRdb keeps only in-frame clones here, not all; method: immunoSEQ multiplex PCR. The sample consists of tens of thousands of clones, 90% of them appearing once. This chain uses TRBV5-4 with TRBJ2-7, with a possible D match to TRBD1 (7 bases). The source of this sequence is a human donor in good health. Some clones in this sample may be carry-over from other donors' samples. Material: PBMCs. Here the CDR3 reads CASSPRAGGPYEQYF. Here the CDR3 DNA reads TGTGCCAGCAGCCCGCGGGCAGGGGGGCCCTACGAGCAGTACTTC.